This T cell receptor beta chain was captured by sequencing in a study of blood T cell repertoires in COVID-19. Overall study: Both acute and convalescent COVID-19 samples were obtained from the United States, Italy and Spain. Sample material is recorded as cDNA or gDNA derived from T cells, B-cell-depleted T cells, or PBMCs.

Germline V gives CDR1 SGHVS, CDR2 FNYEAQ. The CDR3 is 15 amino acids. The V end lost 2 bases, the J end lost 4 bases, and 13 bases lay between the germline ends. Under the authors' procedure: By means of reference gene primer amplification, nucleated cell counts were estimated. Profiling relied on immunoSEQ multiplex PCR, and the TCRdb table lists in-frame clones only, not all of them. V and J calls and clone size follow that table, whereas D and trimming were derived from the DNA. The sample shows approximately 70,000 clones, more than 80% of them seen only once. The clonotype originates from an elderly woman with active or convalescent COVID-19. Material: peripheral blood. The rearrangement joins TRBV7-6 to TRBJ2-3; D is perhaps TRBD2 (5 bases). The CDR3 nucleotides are TGTGCCAGCAGCTTAAGGCCAGAGGGTCCAGATACGCAGTATTTT. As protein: CASSLRPEGPDTQYF.